The rows below give T cell receptor beta chains drawn from one sample of a study of technical replicates of blood from several donors. Generated by immunoSEQ multiplex PCR, the TCRdb table keeps only in-frame clones and is missing some. The table records under 90,000 clones, more than 95% of them present only once. Sequencing input: T cells isolated from PBMCs. The receptors were sampled from a human donor in good health. Each CDR3 is given with its conserved first and last residue. D genes are given only for firm matches. The listing skips clone size in some rows; elsewhere it reads once, few, many or a size class.

v_gene	len	d_gene	j_gene	abundance	CDR3aa	CDR3nt
TRBV7-9	16	.	TRBJ2-1	.	CASSFTGGSSYNEQFF	TGTGCCAGCAGCTTCACTGGGGGGAGCTCCTACAATGAGCAGTTCTTC
TRBV25-1	15	.	TRBJ2-3	.	CASSEFVTGTDTQYF	TGTGCCAGCAGTGAATTTGTCACGGGGACAGATACGCAGTATTTT
TRBV5-1	16	.	TRBJ2-3	.	CASSLGASGTTDTQYF	TGCGCCAGCAGCCTGGGGGCTAGCGGAACCACAGATACGCAGTATTTT
TRBV6-1	12	.	TRBJ2-7	.	CASSVGGHGQYF	TGTGCCAGCAGTGTTGGTGGGCATGGGCAGTACTTC
TRBV30	15	.	TRBJ1-2	.	CAWNYRNREKGGYTF	TGTGCCTGGAATTATAGGAACAGGGAAAAGGGTGGCTACACCTTC
TRBV6-5	15	TRBD1	TRBJ1-2	.	CASSYGTGTNYGYTF	TGTGCCAGCAGTTATGGGACAGGGACAAACTATGGCTACACCTTC
TRBV20-1	11	.	TRBJ2-4	once	CSAEPMNIQYF	TGCAGTGCCGAACCTATGAACATTCAGTACTTC
TRBV7-9	13	.	TRBJ2-1	.	CASMSSFPNEQFF	TGTGCCAGCATGTCGTCCTTCCCCAATGAGCAGTTCTTC
TRBV5-6	16	.	TRBJ2-1	.	CASSLVIRERYNEQFF	TGTGCCAGCAGCTTGGTAATCCGGGAGCGCTACAATGAGCAGTTCTTC
TRBV30	13	TRBD1	TRBJ2-1	.	CAWGGQGGNEQFF	TGTGCCTGGGGGGGACAGGGAGGCAATGAGCAGTTCTTC